This T cell receptor beta chain is drawn from a study of OX40 agonist ivuxolimab in advanced cancers. The wider study: Patients received the agonistic anti-OX40 (CD134) antibody ivuxolimab.

Individuals having autoimmune disease history or systemic immunosuppression were not enrolled. TCRdb keeps only in-frame clones here, not all; method: immunoSEQ multiplex PCR. The sample holds fewer than 80,000 clones, approximately 90% seen once. CDR3 length: 11 amino acids. The V gene's germline CDR1 is SQVTM and CDR2 ANQGSEA. V was shortened by 7 bases and J by 4 bases, with 8 bases between the two germline ends. The chain is built from TRBV29-1 and TRBJ1-3; TRBD1 might be the D (5 bases). This TCR came from an adult with an advanced solid tumor such as melanoma, head and neck, liver or kidney cancer. This sample comprised CD4+ or CD8+ T cells sorted from blood, obtained in a trial of the OX40 agonist ivuxolimab. Here the CDR3 DNA reads TGCAGCGGGGGGAGCGGAAACACCATATATTTT. Residues: CSGGSGNTIYF.